This is a list of T cell receptor beta chains from one sample in a study of blood T cell repertoires in COVID-19. Produced via immunoSEQ multiplex PCR; TCRdb's table is partial and in-frame only. The repertoire holds about 55,000 clones, approximately 91% seen once, with more than 5.5% in the top ten. The sequenced material came from peripheral blood. All receptors derive from a man between 50 and 59 years old with active COVID-19. Each CDR3 is given with its conserved first and last residue. A D gene is named only where the DNA matches it firmly. Clone size is given for some rows only: seen once, a few or many times, or a class if the clone is expanded.

D gene	V gene	clone size	J gene	CDR3 length	CDR3 DNA	CDR3 protein
NA	TRBV6-5	NA	TRBJ1-3	10	TGTGCCAGCAGCCTAGGCACAATATATTTT	CASSLGTIYF
NA	TRBV19	NA	TRBJ2-5	16	TGTGCCAGTAGTGCCGGGACTTTAAGGGGTAAAGAGACCCAGTACTTC	CASSAGTLRGKETQYF
NA	TRBV7-9	NA	TRBJ2-6	16	TGTGCCAGCAGCCCCGGTACAGGGCTTGGGGCCAACGTCCTGACTTTC	CASSPGTGLGANVLTF
TRBD1	TRBV19	NA	TRBJ2-2	14	TGTGCCAGTAGTATCGGACAGGTCACCGGGGAGCTGTTTTTT	CASSIGQVTGELFF
TRBD2	TRBV11-2	NA	TRBJ2-1	15	TGTGCCAGCAGCCCCCGGGATTGGGGGGGCAATGAGCAGTTCTTC	CASSPRDWGGNEQFF
NA	TRBV7-9	NA	TRBJ2-1	15	TGTGCCAGCAGCCCGCAAAGCGGTGTTTTCCAGGAGCAGTTCTTC	CASSPQSGVFQEQFF
TRBD2	TRBV19	NA	TRBJ2-2	15	TGTGCCAGTACCCCCGAGGGACTAAACACCGGGGAGCTGTTTTTT	CASTPEGLNTGELFF
TRBD1	TRBV5-1	NA	TRBJ2-5	14	TGCGCCAGCAGCTCACCCCAGGGGGCAGAGACCCAGTACTTC	CASSSPQGAETQYF
TRBD1	TRBV6-5	NA	TRBJ1-1	14	TGTGCCAGCAGCATAGGACAGGGATACACTGAAGCTTTCTTT	CASSIGQGYTEAFF
NA	TRBV27	NA	TRBJ2-5	15	TGTGCCAGCAGTTCCGTCCTACTAGATAAAGAGACCCAGTACTTC	CASSSVLLDKETQYF
NA	TRBV11-2	NA	TRBJ2-7	14	TGTGCCAGCAGCTTAGATGATGGGAGCGGGCTAGGAGACTTC	CASSLDDGSGLGDF
NA	TRBV7-2	NA	TRBJ1-5	14	TGTGCCAGCAGCTTAGGTACTGTAAATCAGCCCCAGCATTTT	CASSLGTVNQPQHF
NA	TRBV11-2	few	TRBJ2-7	14	TGTGCCAGCAGCTTAGTCGGGGGGCTCTACGAGCAGTACTTC	CASSLVGGLYEQYF
NA	TRBV19	NA	TRBJ2-3	14	TGTGCCAGTAGTGCCCCGGGGAGAACAGATACGCAGTATTTT	CASSAPGRTDTQYF
NA	TRBV7-2	NA	TRBJ1-2	13	TGTGCCAGCAGCCTGGAGGGGAACTATGGCTACACCTTC	CASSLEGNYGYTF
NA	TRBV10-3	NA	TRBJ2-2	12	TGTGCCATCAGTGTCGGGACCGGGGAGCTGTTTTTT	CAISVGTGELFF
TRBD2	TRBV3-1/TRBV3-2	NA	TRBJ2-5	17	TGTGCCAGCAGCCCCAGGGGACTAGCGGGAGGTGGAGAGACCCAGTACTTC	CASSPRGLAGGGETQYF
NA	TRBV14	NA	TRBJ1-1	15	TGTGCCAGCAGCCCCCGGGGAGGGTTGCACACTGAAGCTTTCTTT	CASSPRGGLHTEAFF
NA	TRBV21-1	NA	TRBJ2-7	17	TGTGCCAGCAGCAAAGCGGAACAAGGAGTCCGATTTTACGAGCAGTACTTC	CASSKAEQGVRFYEQYF
NA	TRBV10-3	NA	TRBJ2-4	17	TGTGCCATCAGCTCAGGAATATCCTTTTTGACCAAAAACATTCAGTACTTC	CAISSGISFLTKNIQYF
TRBD2	TRBV25-1	NA	TRBJ2-2	15	TGTGCCAGCAGTGTCCTAGCGGCTGGTGGCGGGGAGCTGTTTTTT	CASSVLAAGGGELFF
NA	TRBV2	NA	TRBJ2-5	14	TGTGCCAGCGGGTTAAGGACTCAGGAGGGGACCCAGTACTTC	CASGLRTQEGTQYF
TRBD2	TRBV19	NA	TRBJ2-2	15	TGTGCCAGTAGTTCCCCGGGGGGGAACACCGGGGAGCTGTTTTTT	CASSSPGGNTGELFF
NA	TRBV11-2	NA	TRBJ2-5	13	TGTGCCAGCAGCTTCAGTGGGAGGGAGACCCAGTACTTC	CASSFSGRETQYF
TRBD1	TRBV4-1	NA	TRBJ2-7	16	TGCGCCAGCAGCCAAGTCGGAGGCAGGGGGAGCTACGAGCAGTACTTC	CASSQVGGRGSYEQYF